This T cell receptor beta chain was found in a study of blood T cell repertoires in COVID-19. The CDR3 loop spans 14 amino acids. Between the trimmed V and J ends, which lost 6 bases and 5 bases, there was a span of 11 bases. Germline values: CDR1 SNHLY, CDR2 FYNNEI. TCRdb's copy holds only in-frame clones and misses some; the assay was immunoSEQ multiplex PCR. This repertoire shows 260,000 or so clones, around 85% found once; its top ten account for roughly 2.5%. What was sequenced was PBMCs or T cells enriched from blood (not recorded which). This chain connects TRBV2 to TRBJ1-6; a weak D match, TRBD1 (5 bases). The TCR was taken from a woman aged 50 to 60 who had recovered from COVID-19. The chain's CDR3 is CASRAGTDNSPLHF. Written as DNA, the CDR3 is TGTGCCAGCAGGGCAGGGACTGATAATTCACCCCTCCACTTT. Full variable domain (remainder filled in from reference TRBV2 and TRBJ1-6): EPEVTQTPSHQVTQMGQEVILRCVPISNHLYFYWYRQILGQKVEFLVSFYNNEISEKSEIFDDQFSVERPDGSNFTLKIRSTKLEDSAMYFCASRAGTDNSPLHFGNGTRLTVT.